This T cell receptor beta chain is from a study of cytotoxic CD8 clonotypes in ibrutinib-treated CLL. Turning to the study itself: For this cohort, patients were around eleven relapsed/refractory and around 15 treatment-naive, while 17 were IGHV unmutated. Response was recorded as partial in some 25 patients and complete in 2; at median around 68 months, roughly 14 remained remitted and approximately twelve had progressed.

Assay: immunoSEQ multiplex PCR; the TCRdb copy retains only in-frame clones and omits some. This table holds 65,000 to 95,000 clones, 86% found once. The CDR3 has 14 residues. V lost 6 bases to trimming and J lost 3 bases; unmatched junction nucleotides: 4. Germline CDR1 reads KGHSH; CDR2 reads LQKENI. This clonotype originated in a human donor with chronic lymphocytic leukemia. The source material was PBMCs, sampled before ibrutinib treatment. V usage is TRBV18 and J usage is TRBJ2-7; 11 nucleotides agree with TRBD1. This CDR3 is CASSTGTGGYEQYF. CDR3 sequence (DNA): TGTGCCAGCTCTACCGGGACAGGGGGCTACGAGCAGTACTTC.